Included here is one T cell receptor (beta chain) sequence, with context. This specimen belongs to a study of shared clonotypes between healthy human individuals. The method was immunoSEQ multiplex PCR; TCRdb's version includes in-frame clones alone and lacks a portion of them. The sample holds millions of clones, more than 85% seen once. CDR1 and CDR2 from the germline V gene are SQVTM and ANQGSEA. The ends lost 3 bases at V and 2 bases at J; junction bases unmatched: 5. CDR3 length equals 14 residues. The sample taken for sequencing was naive CD4+ T cells from PBMCs. Noted subset: CD45RA+ positively selected. The source is a man between 18 and 29 years old in good health. Some clones in this sample may be carry-over from other donors' samples. This chain joins TRBV29-1 and TRBJ2-7; the match to TRBD2 covers 9 bases. CDR3 protein: CSVDLAGDPYEQYF. The CDR3 DNA follows: TGCAGCGTTGACTTAGCGGGAGATCCCTACGAGCAGTACTTC.